One sample yielded the 20 T cell receptor beta chains listed below, sequenced in a study of T cells in Graves' hyperthyroidism and ophthalmopathy. RNA transcripts yielded amplified TCR beta CDR3 regions. The HTBI primer set served for first-round RT-PCR of the TCR CDR3. TCRdb itself ran the multiplex PCR reads through MiXCR, one entry per CDR3 protein. The data show 300,000 to 450,000 distinct CDR3 sequences, with around 18% seen just once and 35% to 50% held by the top ten. Sequencing input: blood. These receptor sequences come from a man younger than 35 with Graves' ophthalmopathy.

This clonotype came up many times. The chain uses TRBV6-2 or TRBV6-3 and TRBJ2-3; no reliable D call. The germline CDR1 and CDR2 sequences are MNHEY and SVGEGT. This CDR3 has 15 amino acids. Trimming cost V 5 bases and J 1 base, with 13 bases left between them. In nucleotides, the CDR3 is TGTGCCAGCAGTCGGTACGCTCTTGGCACAGATACGCAGTATTTT. Translated, it gives CASSRYALGTDTQYF.

V is TRBV11-2 and J is TRBJ1-5, with D possibly being TRBD1 (6 bases). The CDR3 is 16 amino acids. Trimming took off 0 bases at V and 4 bases at J, with 13 bases between the two ends. Germline V gene lookup returns CDR1 SGHAT and CDR2 FQNNGV. The CDR3 is CASSLDTGTGNQPQHF. CDR3 bases: TGTGCCAGCAGCTTAGACACAGGGACCGGGAATCAGCCCCAGCATTTT.

This clonotype was seen at least ten times. J is TRBJ2-5 and V is TRBV12-3 or TRBV12-4; D gene ambiguous. The ends were cut back, 3 bases at V and 2 bases at J, with 7 bases in the middle. The CDR3 covers 13 residues. The CDR3 loop reads CASSFNRQETQYF. DNA of the CDR3: TGTGCCAGCAGTTTCAACAGACAAGAGACCCAGTACTTC.

This clonotype was seen more than once but under ten times. The V and J genes are TRBV5-1 and TRBJ2-5; TRBD2 matches at 9 bases. This CDR3 is built from 14 residues. After removal of 2 bases from V and 11 bases from J, the junction contained 10 bases not matched to a gene. Germline CDR1 and CDR2: SGHRS and YFSETQ. As DNA, the CDR3 is TGCGCCAGCAGCTTCAGGCTAGCGGGGATCGGTCAGTACTTC. Protein: CASSFRLAGIGQYF.

The gene calls are TRBV19 and TRBJ1-1; D remains unclear. The germline V gene encodes CDR1 LNHDA and CDR2 SQIVND (reference sequence). V was cut by 6 bases and J by 3 bases, with 8 bases left in between. CDR3 size: 12 residues. This CDR3 reads CASSGRYTEAFF. As DNA, the CDR3 is TGTGCCAGTAGCGGACGGTACACTGAAGCTTTCTTT.

The sample holds many counts of this clonotype. The chain recombines TRBV6-1 with TRBJ2-5; D uncertain. Trimming stripped 2 bases from V and 7 bases from J, with 8 bases between. Germline CDR1 MNHNS, CDR2 SASEGT. CDR3 length: 12 residues. The CDR3 sequence: CASSEIGVTQYF. In nucleotides, the CDR3 is TGTGCCAGCAGTGAAATTGGCGTGACCCAGTACTTC.

Many counts were recorded for this clonotype. In DNA, the CDR3 is TGTGCCATCGCCCATGGGGGGAAGAGAGAGACCCAGTACTTC. Protein sequence: CAIAHGGKRETQYF. This sequence joins TRBV10-3 and TRBJ2-5, with D maybe TRBD2 (6 bases). The CDR3 loop spans 14 amino acids. V lost 8 bases and J 4 bases, leaving 17 bases between the germline ends. Germline lookup yields CDR1 ENHRY and CDR2 SYGVKD.

Worth noting for this clonotype: Sequence at one end of the junction differs from germline and may be a read error. The rearrangement uses TRBV4-1 and TRBJ1-2; D gene uncertain. CDR1 and CDR2 from the germline V gene are MGHRA and YSYEKL. The CDR3 contains 12 residues. CDR3 sequence reads: CASSQDAYDYTF. DNA for the CDR3: TGCGCCAGCAGCCAAGACGCCTATGACTACACCTTC.

This clonotype was counted many times. The V gene is TRBV7-8, the J gene TRBJ2-7, with D unclear. This CDR3 has 12 residues. The germline gives CDR1 SGHVS, CDR2 FQNEAQ. V dropped 5 bases and J dropped 6 bases, with 11 bases sitting between them. The CDR3 loop is CASSLQRSEQYF. In nucleotides, the CDR3 is TGTGCCAGCAGCCTCCAGCGTAGCGAGCAGTACTTC.

This clonotype occurred many times. The rearrangement joins TRBV7-9 to TRBJ2-1, with D unresolved. V lost 4 bases to trimming and J lost 5 bases, with 6 bases between them. The CDR3 totals 12 residues. Germline V gene sequence: CDR1 SEHNR, CDR2 FQNEAQ (reference sequence). In DNA, the CDR3 is TGTGCCAGCAGCTCGGGTGACAATGAGCAGTTCTTC. As protein: CASSSGDNEQFF. Variable domain in full (rest from reference TRBV7-9 and TRBJ2-1): DTGVSQNPRHKITKRGQNVTFRCDPISEHNRLYWYRQTLGQGPEFLTYFQNEAQLEKSRLLSDRFSAERPKGSFSTLEIQRTEQGDSAMYLCASSSGDNEQFFGPGTRLTVL.

In DNA, the CDR3 is TGTGCCTCCCGGGGGAGAAATTCACCCCTCCACTTT. Its translation is CASRGRNSPLHF. The J gene is TRBJ1-6, the V gene TRBV10-3; tentative D call: TRBD1 (5 bases). V was trimmed by 11 bases and J by 7 bases, leaving 12 bases between them. In germline, CDR1 is ENHRY, CDR2 SYGVKD. The CDR3 is 12 amino acids.

The table lists this clonotype with many counts. The chain employs TRBV18 and TRBJ2-7; no definite D call. V lost 4 bases, J lost 1 base, and 8 bases lay in between. Germline V lookup: CDR1 KGHSH, CDR2 LQKENI. CDR3 size: 13 residues. The CDR3 protein is CASSLRLSYEQYF. In DNA form, the CDR3 reads TGTGCCAGCTCACTAAGATTATCCTACGAGCAGTACTTC.

This clonotype was counted at least ten times. The rearrangement links TRBV2 to TRBJ2-7, with 8 bases matching TRBD1. With 7 bases clipped from V and 7 bases from J, the junction kept 12 bases outside the gene matches. CDR3 length: 14 amino acids. Germline CDR1 reads SNHLY; CDR2 reads FYNNEI. DNA of the CDR3: TGTGCCAGCACCGAGCCTCAGGGGGCTGGGGAGCAGTACTTC. Its translation is CASTEPQGAGEQYF.

J is TRBJ2-1 and V is TRBV15; tentative D call: TRBD2 (5 bases). The CDR3 runs to 17 residues. V lost 0 bases and J 7 bases, leaving 19 bases between the germline ends. The germline CDR1 and CDR2 sequences are LNHNV and YYDKDF (reference sequence). In nucleotides, the CDR3 is TGTGCCACCAGCAGAGATGGGGAAGGGAGCTGGTTGAATGAGCAGTTCTTC. This translates into CATSRDGEGSWLNEQFF.

In its sample, this clonotype was seen many times. The rearrangement joins TRBV12-3 or TRBV12-4 to TRBJ2-3; no definite D call. Trimming took 6 bases from V and 3 from J, leaving 10 bases between them. The CDR3 has 13 amino acids. The CDR3, as DNA: TGTGCCAGCAGCCGGGCCCAAACAGATACGCAGTATTTT. Residues: CASSRAQTDTQYF.

The gene calls are TRBV28 and TRBJ1-5; 9 nucleotides agree with TRBD1. Germline V gives CDR1 MDHEN, CDR2 SYDVKM. The trim removed 5 bases at V and 0 bases at J, leaving 11 bases unmatched. The CDR3 extends over 18 amino acids. The CDR3 DNA sequence: TGTGCCAGCAGTCGCCCCGGGACAGGGTCATATAGCAATCAGCCCCAGCATTTT. It is translated as CASSRPGTGSYSNQPQHF. Based on the CDR3 plus reference TRBV28 and TRBJ1-5, the full variable domain is DVKVTQSSRYLVKRTGEKVFLECVQDMDHENMFWYRQDPGLGLRLIYFSYDVKMKEKGDIPEGYSVSREKKERFSLILESASTNQTSMYLCASSRPGTGSYSNQPQHFGDGTRLSIL.

This clonotype was seen many times. The chain links TRBV12-3 or TRBV12-4 to TRBJ1-2; D gene unclear. V lost 0 bases and J 6 bases, leaving 8 bases between the germline ends. The CDR3 runs 13 residues. The CDR3 DNA sequence: TGTGCCAGCAGTTTAGCGCACGGGGATGGCTACACCTTC. Translated, it gives CASSLAHGDGYTF.

The V gene is TRBV11-2, the J gene TRBJ1-6, with D possibly being TRBD1 (6 bases). Germline CDR1 and CDR2: SGHAT and FQNNGV. The CDR3 has 16 residues. V was trimmed by 3 bases and J by 0 bases, leaving 9 bases between them. Written as DNA, the CDR3 is TGTGCCAGCAGCTTCCGGACAGTCTCCTATAATTCACCCCTCCACTTT. This sequence encodes CASSFRTVSYNSPLHF.

The chain employs TRBV19 and TRBJ1-2, with 9 nucleotides matching TRBD1. The CDR3 totals 15 residues. Germline V lookup: CDR1 LNHDA, CDR2 SQIVND (reference sequence). The V and J ends lost 5 bases and 5 bases, in that order; junction bases with no gene match: 9. CDR3 protein: CASSHDRQGGYGYTF. The DNA for the CDR3 is TGTGCCAGTAGTCACGACCGACAGGGGGGTTATGGCTACACCTTC.

The V call is TRBV9, the J call TRBJ1-1; 11 nucleotides line up with TRBD1. The CDR3 runs to 14 residues. Looked up from germline, CDR1 is SGDLS and CDR2 is YYNGEE. With 5 bases clipped from V and 6 bases from J, the junction kept 6 bases outside the gene matches. The DNA of the CDR3 is TGTGCCAGCAGTAGGGACAGGGGGACACCTGAAGCTTTCTTT. Translating it yields CASSRDRGTPEAFF.